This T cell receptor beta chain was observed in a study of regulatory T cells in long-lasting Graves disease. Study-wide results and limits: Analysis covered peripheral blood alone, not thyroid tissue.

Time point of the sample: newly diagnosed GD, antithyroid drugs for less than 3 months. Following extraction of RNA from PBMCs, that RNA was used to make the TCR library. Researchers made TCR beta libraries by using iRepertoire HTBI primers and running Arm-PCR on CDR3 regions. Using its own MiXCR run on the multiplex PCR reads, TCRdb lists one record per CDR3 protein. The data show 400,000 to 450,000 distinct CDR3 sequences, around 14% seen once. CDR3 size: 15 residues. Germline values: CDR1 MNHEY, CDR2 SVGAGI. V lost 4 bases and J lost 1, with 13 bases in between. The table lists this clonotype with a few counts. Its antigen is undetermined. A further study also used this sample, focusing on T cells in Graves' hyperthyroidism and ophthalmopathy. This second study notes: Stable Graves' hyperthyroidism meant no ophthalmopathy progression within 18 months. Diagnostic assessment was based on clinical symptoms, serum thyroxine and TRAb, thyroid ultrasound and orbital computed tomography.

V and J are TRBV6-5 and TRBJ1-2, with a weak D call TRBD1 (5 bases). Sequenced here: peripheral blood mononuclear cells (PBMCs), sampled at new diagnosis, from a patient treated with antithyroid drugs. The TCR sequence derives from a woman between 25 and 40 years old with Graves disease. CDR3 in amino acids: CASSFVGASNYGYTF. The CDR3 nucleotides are TGTGCCAGCAGTTTTGTAGGGGCAAGTAACTATGGCTACACCTTC.